This T cell receptor beta chain appears in the sequencing data of a study of T cell repertoires in cytomegalovirus infection. Study summary: Public TCR beta signatures provided an indication of both CMV infection and a matching HLA type.

From germline, CDR1 is MDHEN and CDR2 SYDVKM. The CDR3 extends over 14 amino acids. Trimming shortened V by 2 bases and J by 1 base, and 8 bases separated the two germline ends. General study results and limits: The cumulative frequency of public TCR beta families distinguished individuals who carried CMV together with the relevant HLA. What dominated the ex vivo response were HLA-C-restricted CMV-specific TCR beta clonotypes.

One entry per CDR3 protein results from TCRdb running MiXCR on the reads. The sample includes hundreds of thousands of distinct CDR3 sequences, roughly 26% seen only once; the top ten take 7.5% to 9%. About this clonotype itself: Antigen: not known.

This TCR came from a human donor in good health (CMV status not recorded). Some clones in this sample may be carry-over from other donors' samples. Sequencing was performed on CD8+ T cells from PBMCs. This rearrangement joins TRBV28 to TRBJ1-1, with D hard to call. CDR3 residues: CASSLQQKNTEAFF. The CDR3 nucleotides are TGTGCCAGCAGTTTACAGCAAAAGAACACTGAAGCTTTCTTT.